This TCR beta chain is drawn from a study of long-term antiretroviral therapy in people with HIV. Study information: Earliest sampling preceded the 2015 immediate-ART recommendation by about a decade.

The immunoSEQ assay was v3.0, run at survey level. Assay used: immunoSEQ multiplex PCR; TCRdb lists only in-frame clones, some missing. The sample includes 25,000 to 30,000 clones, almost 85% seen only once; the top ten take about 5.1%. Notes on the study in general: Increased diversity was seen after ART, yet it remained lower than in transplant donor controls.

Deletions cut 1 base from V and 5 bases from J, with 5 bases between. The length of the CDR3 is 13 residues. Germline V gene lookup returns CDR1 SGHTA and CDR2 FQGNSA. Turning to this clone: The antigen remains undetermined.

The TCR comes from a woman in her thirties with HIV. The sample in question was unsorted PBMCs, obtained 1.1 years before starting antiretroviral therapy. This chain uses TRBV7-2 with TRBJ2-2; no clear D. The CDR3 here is CASSLEGTGELFF. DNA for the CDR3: TGTGCCAGCAGCTTAGAAGGGACCGGGGAGCTGTTTTTT.